The 15 T cell receptor beta chains in this list originate from one sample, sequenced in a study of beta chain features in type 1 diabetes. Isolated RNA was reverse transcribed in full, so expressed TCRB transcripts were sequenced. Here immunoSEQ multiplex PCR was the method, and the copy in TCRdb shows in-frame clones only, minus some. Found here are a few hundred thousand clones, 10% to 15% of them singletons; the top ten hold around 0.015%. The sequenced sample consisted of naive CD4+ T cells from blood. These receptors were collected from a man younger than 35 in good health.

This clone appeared a few times. J is TRBJ1-1 and V is TRBV19; 7 bases agree with TRBD1. With 5 bases clipped from V and 5 bases from J, the junction kept 8 bases outside the gene matches. Germline CDR1 LNHDA, CDR2 SQIVND (reference sequence). CDR3 length: 14 amino acids. CDR3 nucleotide sequence: TGTGCCAGTAGTCAAACAGGGGATCGAACTGAAGCTTTCTTT. This encodes CASSQTGDRTEAFF.

The rearrangement links TRBV9 to TRBJ1-2; 7 bases align to TRBD1. V was clipped by 6 bases and J by 3 bases; unmatched bases: 8. The germline V gene encodes CDR1 SGDLS and CDR2 YYNGEE. CDR3 size: 14 residues. The CDR3 here is CASTPTGKYYGYTF. CDR3 in DNA: TGTGCCAGCACTCCGACAGGGAAGTACTATGGCTACACCTTC.

In this sample, this clone turned up a few times. V gene TRBV7-2 combines with J gene TRBJ2-1; unclear D gene. The CDR3 spans 12 residues. Per the germline V gene, CDR1 is SGHTA and CDR2 is FQGNSA. CDR3 sequence: CGSARRYNEQFF. As DNA, the CDR3 is TGTGGTTCTGCTAGAAGGTACAATGAGCAGTTCTTC.

V gene TRBV9 combines with J gene TRBJ2-2, with D tentatively TRBD1 (6 bases). This CDR3 spans 17 amino acids. V lost 0 bases, J lost 4 bases, and 16 bases lay in between. Germline V CDR1 and CDR2: SGDLS, YYNGEE. The CDR3 DNA reads TGTGCCAGCAGCGTAGAGGACTGGGGGCGCGGCACCGGGGAGCTGTTTTTT. Translated, it gives CASSVEDWGRGTGELFF.

This chain connects TRBV4-3 to TRBJ2-6; no clear D gene. CDR1 and CDR2 (germline): LGHNA, YSLEER. The CDR3 has 20 residues. Trimming left V 1 base short and J 2 bases short, with 21 bases between. For the CDR3, the DNA is TGCGCCAGCAGCCAAGGTCTAATCTATGAGACGCAGGCTGGGGCCAACGTCCTGACTTTC. This translates into CASSQGLIYETQAGANVLTF.

This clone was found many times. This chain uses TRBV7-2 with TRBJ2-3, with TRBD1 identical over 11 bases. V lost 4 bases to trimming and J lost 7 bases; unmatched junction nucleotides: 4. The germline V gene encodes CDR1 SGHTA and CDR2 FQGNSA. This CDR3 has 14 residues. The CDR3 DNA reads as TGTGCCAGCAGCTCCGGGACAGGGGGGAATACGCAGTATTTT. Its translation: CASSSGTGGNTQYF.

This clone has only a few counts. The chain links TRBV19 to TRBJ1-1; no firm D call. Trimming shortened V by 1 base and J by 4 bases, and 10 bases separated the two germline ends. This CDR3 is built from 14 residues. Germline V gives CDR1 LNHDA, CDR2 SQIVND (reference sequence). CDR3 sequence reads: CASSIGGGRTEAFF. The CDR3 DNA sequence: TGTGCCAGTAGTATAGGGGGAGGGCGCACTGAAGCTTTCTTT.

The genes are TRBV11-2 and TRBJ2-5; 7 bases fit TRBD2. Germline V gene lookup returns CDR1 SGHAT and CDR2 FQNNGV. The CDR3 extends over 15 amino acids. J was trimmed by 3 bases and V by 5 bases; bases with no gene match: 9. The CDR3 region is CASSHAGAVEETQYF. The DNA for the CDR3 is TGTGCCAGCAGCCACGCGGGAGCGGTAGAAGAGACCCAGTACTTC. The full variable domain, its missing parts supplied by reference TRBV11-2 and TRBJ2-5, is EAGVAQSPRYKIIEKRQSVAFWCNPISGHATLYWYQQILGQGPKLLIQFQNNGVVDDSQLPKDRFSAERLKGVDSTLKIQPAKLEDSAVYLCASSHAGAVEETQYFGPGTRLLVL.

This clone was detected a few times. The chain is built from TRBV6-5 and TRBJ1-2; 9 nucleotides align to TRBD1. In germline, CDR1 is MNHEY, CDR2 SVGAGI. The CDR3 has 15 residues. V dropped 5 bases and J dropped 2; count of bases not matched to a gene: 6. CDR3 DNA: TGTGCCAGCAGTACGTGGGGACAGGGAAACTATGGCTACACCTTC. Its protein product is CASSTWGQGNYGYTF.

This clone has only a few counts. The V call is TRBV4-3, the J call TRBJ2-7, with no clear D. Trimming took off 0 bases at V and 0 bases at J, with 6 bases between the two ends. This CDR3 is built from 14 residues. From germline, CDR1 is LGHNA and CDR2 YSLEER. The CDR3 nucleotides are TGCGCCAGCAGCCAAGAGGGCACCTCCTACGAGCAGTACTTC. This sequence encodes CASSQEGTSYEQYF.

This clone was detected a few times. This chain connects TRBV5-4 to TRBJ2-2; 7 bases line up with TRBD1. The germline V gene encodes CDR1 SGHNT and CDR2 YYREEE (reference sequence). With 4 bases clipped from V and 5 bases from J, the junction kept 8 bases outside the gene matches. The CDR3 is 15 amino acids. The CDR3 reads CASSPRDSLTGELFF. In nucleotides, the CDR3 is TGTGCCAGCAGCCCCCGGGACAGCCTTACCGGGGAGCTGTTTTTT.

This clone was picked up a small number of times. The gene calls are TRBV11-1 and TRBJ1-2; D is unclear. V was shortened by 3 bases and J by 8 bases, with 16 bases between the two germline ends. The CDR3 totals 14 residues. Germline V CDR1 and CDR2: SGHAT, FQDESV (reference sequence). CDR3: CASSLAGRRVGYTF. CDR3 nucleotides: TGTGCCAGCAGCTTGGCAGGCCGCCGTGTCGGCTACACCTTC.

The V and J genes are TRBV28 and TRBJ2-1; 14 bases are shared with TRBD2. Germline V gene data show CDR1 as MDHEN and CDR2 as SYDVKM. This CDR3 is built from 15 residues. The J segment lost 9 bases and the V segment lost 5 bases, leaving 6 bases of the junction unmatched. The CDR3 sequence: CASSRRLAGGGEQFF. CDR3 nucleotide sequence: TGTGCCAGCAGTCGCCGACTAGCGGGAGGGGGTGAGCAGTTCTTC.

CDR3 sequence (DNA): TGTGCCAGCAGCGTTACTAGCGGGACCTCTGGGGCCAACGTCCTGACTTTC. This sequence encodes CASSVTSGTSGANVLTF. The rearrangement joins TRBV7-3 to TRBJ2-6, with 10 bases fitting TRBD2. With 5 bases clipped from V and 0 bases from J, the junction kept 4 bases outside the gene matches. Per the germline V gene, CDR1 is SGHTA and CDR2 is FQGTGA. The CDR3 is 17 amino acids.

This clone was detected only a few times. The V gene is TRBV30, the J gene TRBJ2-7; 7 bases agree with TRBD1. The ends lost 1 base at V and 12 bases at J; junction bases unmatched: 12. Germline values: CDR1 GTSNPN, CDR2 SVGIG (reference sequence). The CDR3 spans 13 residues. The DNA for the CDR3 is TGTGCCTGGAGTGAGAGAATCGGGGACAGCGCGTACTTC. It is translated as CAWSERIGDSAYF.